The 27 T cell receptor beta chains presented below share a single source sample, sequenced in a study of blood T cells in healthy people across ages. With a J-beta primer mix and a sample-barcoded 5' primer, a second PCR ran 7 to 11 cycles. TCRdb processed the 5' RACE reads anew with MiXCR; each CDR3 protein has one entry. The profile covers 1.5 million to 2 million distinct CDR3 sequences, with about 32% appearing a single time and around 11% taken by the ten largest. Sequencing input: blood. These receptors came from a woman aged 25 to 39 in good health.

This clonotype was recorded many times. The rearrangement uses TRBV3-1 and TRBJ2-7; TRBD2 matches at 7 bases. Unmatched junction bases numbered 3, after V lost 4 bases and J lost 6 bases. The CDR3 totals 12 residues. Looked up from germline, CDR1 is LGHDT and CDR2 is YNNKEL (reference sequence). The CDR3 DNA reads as TGTGCCAGCAGCCCCTCGGGGGGCGAGCAGTACTTC. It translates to CASSPSGGEQYF.

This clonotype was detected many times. Written as DNA, the CDR3 is TGTGCCAGCAGCTTAGTGGGGACAGGGGGAAACTATGGCTACACCTTC. Its translation: CASSLVGTGGNYGYTF. The gene calls are TRBV7-2 and TRBJ1-2; 11 nucleotides match TRBD1. This CDR3 region has 16 residues. Looked up from germline, CDR1 is SGHTA and CDR2 is FQGNSA. The V gene end was trimmed by 1 base and the J gene end by 2 bases; junction bases not matched to a gene: 3.

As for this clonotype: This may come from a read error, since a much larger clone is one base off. CDR3 protein: CSARDRLAGGHNEQFF. In nucleotides, the CDR3 is TGCAGTGCTAGAGATCGACTAGCGGGGGGGCACAATGAGCAGTTCTTC. The chain carries TRBV20-1 and TRBJ2-1; 14 bases match TRBD2. This CDR3 spans 16 amino acids. Trimming removed 0 bases from V and 5 bases from J; junction bases left unmatched: 3. Germline CDR1 is DFQATT and CDR2 is SNEGSKA (reference sequence).

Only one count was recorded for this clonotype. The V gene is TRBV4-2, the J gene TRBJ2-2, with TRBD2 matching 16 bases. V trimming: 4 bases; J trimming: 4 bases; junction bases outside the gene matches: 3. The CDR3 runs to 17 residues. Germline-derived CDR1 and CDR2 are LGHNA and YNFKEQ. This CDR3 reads CASSRGTSGRGTGELFF. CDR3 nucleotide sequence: TGTGCCAGCAGCCGAGGGACTAGCGGGAGGGGCACCGGGGAGCTGTTTTTT.

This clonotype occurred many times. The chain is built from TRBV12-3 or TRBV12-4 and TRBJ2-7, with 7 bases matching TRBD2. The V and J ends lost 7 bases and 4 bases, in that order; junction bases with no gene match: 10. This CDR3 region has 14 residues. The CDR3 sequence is CASTAGDRGYEQYF. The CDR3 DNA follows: TGTGCCAGCACCGCGGGAGATAGGGGTTACGAGCAGTACTTC.

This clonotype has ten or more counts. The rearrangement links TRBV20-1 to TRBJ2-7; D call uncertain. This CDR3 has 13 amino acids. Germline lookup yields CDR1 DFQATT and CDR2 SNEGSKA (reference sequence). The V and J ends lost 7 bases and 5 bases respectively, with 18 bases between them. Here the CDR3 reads CSVSPRIRDEQYF. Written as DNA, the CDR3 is TGCAGTGTTAGCCCGAGGATACGGGACGAGCAGTACTTC.

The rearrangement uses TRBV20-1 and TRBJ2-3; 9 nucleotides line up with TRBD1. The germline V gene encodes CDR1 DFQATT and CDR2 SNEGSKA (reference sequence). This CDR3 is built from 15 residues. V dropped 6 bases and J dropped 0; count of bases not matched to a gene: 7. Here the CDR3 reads CSANNRGLSTDTQYF. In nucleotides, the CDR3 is TGCAGTGCCAATAACAGGGGGCTTAGCACAGATACGCAGTATTTT.

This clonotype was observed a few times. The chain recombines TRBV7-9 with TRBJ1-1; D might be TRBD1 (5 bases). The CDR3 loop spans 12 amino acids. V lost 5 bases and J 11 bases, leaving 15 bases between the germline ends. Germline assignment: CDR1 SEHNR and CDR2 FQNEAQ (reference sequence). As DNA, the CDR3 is TGTGCCAGCAGCCGGGACCTAAGCGAGGCTTTCTTT. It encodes CASSRDLSEAFF.

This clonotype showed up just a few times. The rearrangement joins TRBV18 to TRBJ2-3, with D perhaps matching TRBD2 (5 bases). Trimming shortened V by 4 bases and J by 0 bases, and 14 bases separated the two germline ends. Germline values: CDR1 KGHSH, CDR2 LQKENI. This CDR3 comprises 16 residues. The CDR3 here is CASSLPPGFSTDTQYF. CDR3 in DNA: TGTGCCAGCTCACTACCGCCGGGATTTAGCACAGATACGCAGTATTTT.

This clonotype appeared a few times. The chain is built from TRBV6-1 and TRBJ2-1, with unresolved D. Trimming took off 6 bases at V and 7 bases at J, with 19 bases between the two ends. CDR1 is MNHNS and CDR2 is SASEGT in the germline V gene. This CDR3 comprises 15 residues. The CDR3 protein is CASSYRATSPNEQFF. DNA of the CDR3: TGTGCCAGCAGCTACCGGGCCACTTCGCCGAATGAGCAGTTCTTC.

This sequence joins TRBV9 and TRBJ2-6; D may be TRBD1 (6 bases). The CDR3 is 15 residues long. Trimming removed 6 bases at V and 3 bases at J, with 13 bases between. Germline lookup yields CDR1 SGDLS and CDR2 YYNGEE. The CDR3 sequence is CASTLEGVGANVLTF. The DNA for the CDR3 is TGTGCCAGCACCCTAGAGGGGGTTGGGGCCAACGTCCTGACTTTC.

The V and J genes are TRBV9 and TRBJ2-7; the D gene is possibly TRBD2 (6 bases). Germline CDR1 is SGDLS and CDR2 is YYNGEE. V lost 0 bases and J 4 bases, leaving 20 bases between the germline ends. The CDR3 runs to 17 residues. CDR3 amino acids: CASSVAGSGPLHYEQYF. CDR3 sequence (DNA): TGTGCCAGCAGCGTAGCTGGGAGCGGGCCCCTCCATTACGAGCAGTACTTC.

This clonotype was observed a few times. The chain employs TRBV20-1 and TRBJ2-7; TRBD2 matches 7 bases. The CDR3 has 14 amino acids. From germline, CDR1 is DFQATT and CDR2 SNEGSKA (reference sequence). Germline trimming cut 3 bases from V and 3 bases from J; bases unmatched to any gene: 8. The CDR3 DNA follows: TGCAGTGCTAGTGGGGGGGAGCGAGACTACGAGCAGTACTTC. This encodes CSASGGERDYEQYF.

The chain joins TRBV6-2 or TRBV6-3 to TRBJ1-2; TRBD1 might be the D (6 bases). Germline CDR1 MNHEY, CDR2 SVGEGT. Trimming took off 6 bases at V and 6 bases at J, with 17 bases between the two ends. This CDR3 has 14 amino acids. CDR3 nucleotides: TGTGCCAGCAGGCAAACACAGGGTCTCCATGGCTACACCTTC. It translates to CASRQTQGLHGYTF.

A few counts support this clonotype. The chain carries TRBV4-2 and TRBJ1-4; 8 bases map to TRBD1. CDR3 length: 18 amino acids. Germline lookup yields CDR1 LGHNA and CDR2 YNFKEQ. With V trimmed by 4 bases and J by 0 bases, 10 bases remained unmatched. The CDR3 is CASSPRTGKKATNEKLFF. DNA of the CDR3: TGTGCCAGCAGCCCCCGGACAGGGAAGAAAGCAACTAATGAAAAACTGTTTTTT.

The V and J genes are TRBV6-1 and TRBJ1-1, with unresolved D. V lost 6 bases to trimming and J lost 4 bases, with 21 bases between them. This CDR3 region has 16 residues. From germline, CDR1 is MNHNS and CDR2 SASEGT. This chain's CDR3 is CASSRLSYAVGTEAFF. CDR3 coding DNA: TGTGCCAGCAGCCGCTTGAGTTATGCCGTGGGCACTGAAGCTTTCTTT.

As DNA, the CDR3 is TGTGCCAGCAGCTTAGCTTACGTCAGGGGCCTTCCAAACGCCGGGGAGCTGTTTTTT. It encodes CASSLAYVRGLPNAGELFF. The chain couples TRBV7-2 to TRBJ2-2; TRBD1 might be the D (6 bases). The V and J ends lost 0 bases and 6 bases respectively, with 23 bases between them. The CDR3 loop spans 19 amino acids. The V gene's germline CDR1 is SGHTA and CDR2 FQGNSA.

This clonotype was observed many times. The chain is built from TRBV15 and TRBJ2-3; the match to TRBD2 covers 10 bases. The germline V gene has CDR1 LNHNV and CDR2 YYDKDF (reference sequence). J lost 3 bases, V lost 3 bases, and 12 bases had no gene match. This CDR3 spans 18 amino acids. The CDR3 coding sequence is TGTGCCACCAGCAGGCCCTCCTTGGCTAGCGGGAGAACAGATACGCAGTATTTT. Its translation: CATSRPSLASGRTDTQYF. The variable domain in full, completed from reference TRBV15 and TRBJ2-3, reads DAMVIQNPRYQVTQFGKPVTLSCSQTLNHNVMYWYQQKSSQAPKLLFHYYDKDFNNEADTPDNFQSRRPNTSFCFLDIRSPGLGDTAMYLCATSRPSLASGRTDTQYFGPGTRLTVL.

Written as DNA, the CDR3 is TGTGCCAGCAGCCCGAGGGACAGGGGACGAACCTATAGCTCTGGGGCCAACGTCCTGACTTTC. Translation gives CASSPRDRGRTYSSGANVLTF. The chain couples TRBV28 to TRBJ2-6; TRBD1 matches 10 bases. The CDR3 contains 21 residues. Germline-derived CDR1 and CDR2 are MDHEN and SYDVKM. The ends lost 6 bases at V and 0 bases at J; junction bases unmatched: 17.

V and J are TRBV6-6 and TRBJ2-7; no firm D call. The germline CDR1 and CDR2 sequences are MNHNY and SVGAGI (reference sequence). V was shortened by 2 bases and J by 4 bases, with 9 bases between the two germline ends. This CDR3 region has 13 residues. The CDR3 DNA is TGTGCCAGCAGTTACCGTGCGGAATACGAGCAGTACTTC. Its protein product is CASSYRAEYEQYF.

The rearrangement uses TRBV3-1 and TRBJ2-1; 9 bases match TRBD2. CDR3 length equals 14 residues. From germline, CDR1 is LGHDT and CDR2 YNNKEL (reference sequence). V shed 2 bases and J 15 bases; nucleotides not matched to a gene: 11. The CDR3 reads CASSQPAGGQGLFF. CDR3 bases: TGTGCCAGCAGCCAACCGGCGGGGGGGCAGGGGCTGTTCTTC.

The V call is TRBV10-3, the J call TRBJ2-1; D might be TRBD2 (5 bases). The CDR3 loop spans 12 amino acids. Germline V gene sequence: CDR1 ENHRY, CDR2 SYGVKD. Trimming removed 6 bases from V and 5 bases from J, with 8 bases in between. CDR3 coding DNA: TGTGCCATCAGCGGACTGGACAATGAGCAGTTCTTC. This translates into CAISGLDNEQFF.

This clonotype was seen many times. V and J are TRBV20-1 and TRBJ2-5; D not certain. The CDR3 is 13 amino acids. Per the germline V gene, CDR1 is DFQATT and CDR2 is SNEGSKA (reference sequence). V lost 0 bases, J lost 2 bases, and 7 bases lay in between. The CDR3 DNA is TGCAGTGCTAGAGAATGGCAGCAAGAGACCCAGTACTTC. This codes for CSAREWQQETQYF.

Here the CDR3 DNA reads TGTGCCAGCAGCCATAGCGGGAGGGCCCTATACAATGAGCAGTTCTTC. Translated: CASSHSGRALYNEQFF. The rearrangement joins TRBV3-1 to TRBJ2-1, with 11 positions matching TRBD2. The CDR3 has 16 amino acids. Germline CDR1 and CDR2: LGHDT and YNNKEL (reference sequence). Losses at the gene ends were 3 bases for V and 4 bases for J; bases not matched to a gene: 5.

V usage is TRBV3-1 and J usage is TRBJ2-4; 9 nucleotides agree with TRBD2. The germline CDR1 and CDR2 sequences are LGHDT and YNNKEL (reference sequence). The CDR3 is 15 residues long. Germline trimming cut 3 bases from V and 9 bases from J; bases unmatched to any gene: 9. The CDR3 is CASSHSSGTGGIQYF. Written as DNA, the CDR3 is TGTGCCAGCAGCCATTCTAGCGGGACCGGGGGCATTCAGTACTTC.

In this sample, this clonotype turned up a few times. CDR3 DNA: TGCGCCAGCAGCCGGGGGACAGGGGCAACTAATGAAAAACTGTTTTTT. Protein: CASSRGTGATNEKLFF. The chain has TRBV4-1 and TRBJ1-4; 10 bases match TRBD1. Germline V gene data show CDR1 as MGHRA and CDR2 as YSYEKL. Trimming at V came to 4 bases and at J to 0 bases, leaving 2 bases not matched to a gene. The CDR3 has 16 residues.

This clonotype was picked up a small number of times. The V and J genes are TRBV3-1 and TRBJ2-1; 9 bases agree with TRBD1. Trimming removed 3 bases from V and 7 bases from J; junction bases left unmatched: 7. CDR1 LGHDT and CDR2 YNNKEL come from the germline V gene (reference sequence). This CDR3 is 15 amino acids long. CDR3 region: CASSQPGQGLNEQFF. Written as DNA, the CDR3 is TGTGCCAGCAGCCAGCCGGGACAGGGTCTAAATGAGCAGTTCTTC.